These 32 T cell receptor beta chains originate from one sample sequenced in a study of post-analysis software for immune sequencing data. The antigens for these receptors are not known. Study results and caveats: Controls showed lower frequencies than patients for five TRBV segments, and TRBV5-6, TRBV5-1 and TRBV20-1 were among these.

Unique molecular identifiers featured in each of the TCR beta cDNA libraries. TCRdb re-called the PCR reads through MiXCR, storing one row per CDR3 protein. The profile shows 430,000 or so distinct CDR3 sequences, less than 40% of them singletons. Sample: blood. These receptor sequences come from a girl aged 2 to 10 with multiple sclerosis.

This chain's CDR3 is CASSSGLASTDTQYF. DNA for the CDR3: TGTGCCAGCAGTTCTGGACTAGCGAGCACAGATACGCAGTATTTT. The chain employs TRBV12-3 or TRBV12-4 and TRBJ2-3; 9 bases align to TRBD2. This CDR3 spans 15 amino acids. The trim removed 4 bases at V and 0 bases at J, leaving 2 bases unmatched.

Many counts were recorded for this clonotype. The V gene is TRBV4-3, the J gene TRBJ2-3, with D perhaps matching TRBD2 (5 bases). Germline-derived CDR1 and CDR2 are LGHNA and YSLEER. The CDR3 runs to 16 residues. V lost 2 bases, J lost 0 bases, and 12 bases lay in between. The CDR3 here is CASSQSLAASTDTQYF. The CDR3 DNA is TGCGCCAGCAGCCAAAGTCTAGCAGCTAGCACAGATACGCAGTATTTT.

This clonotype was seen more than once but under ten times. In DNA, the CDR3 is TGTGCCAGCAGTGTGATGGACGGTAACTATGGCTACACCTTC. As protein: CASSVMDGNYGYTF. The V call is TRBV6-1, the J call TRBJ1-2; D uncertain. CDR3 length: 14 residues. V was trimmed by 4 bases and J by 1 base, leaving 10 bases between them. From germline, CDR1 is MNHNS and CDR2 SASEGT.

The V and J genes are TRBV27 and TRBJ2-5; no clear D. With 3 bases removed from V and 2 bases from J, the gap between germline ends came to 7 bases. CDR1 is MNHEY, CDR2 SMNVEV, per germline (reference sequence). CDR3 length equals 13 residues. CDR3: CASSFSWQETQYF. Here the CDR3 DNA reads TGTGCCAGCAGTTTTTCGTGGCAAGAGACCCAGTACTTC.

V is TRBV5-5 and J is TRBJ2-6, with 9 bases matching TRBD1. CDR3 length: 18 amino acids. After removal of 2 bases from V and 2 bases from J, the junction contained 8 bases not matched to a gene. CDR1 and CDR2 from the germline V gene are SGHKS and YYEKEE (reference sequence). In nucleotides, the CDR3 is TGTGCCAGCAGCTTAACGGGACAGGGTATTGCTGGGGCCAACGTCCTGACTTTC. Its translation is CASSLTGQGIAGANVLTF.

This sequence joins TRBV7-9 and TRBJ2-7; TRBD1 agrees at 8 bases. Germline V gives CDR1 SEHNR, CDR2 FQNEAQ (reference sequence). This CDR3 is built from 15 residues. The trim removed 1 base at V and 2 bases at J, leaving 4 bases unmatched. The CDR3 coding sequence is TGTGCCAGCAGCTTAGGGACAGGGTTTACCTACGAGCAGTACTTC. Protein sequence: CASSLGTGFTYEQYF. The full variable domain, in which reference TRBV7-9 and TRBJ2-7 provide the parts outside the CDR3, is DTGVSQNPRHKITKRGQNVTFRCDPISEHNRLYWYRQTLGQGPEFLTYFQNEAQLEKSRLLSDRFSAERPKGSFSTLEIQRTEQGDSAMYLCASSLGTGFTYEQYFGPGTRLTVT.

This rearrangement joins TRBV5-1 to TRBJ2-7, with 7 bases matching TRBD2. The CDR3 runs 13 residues. From germline, CDR1 is SGHRS and CDR2 YFSETQ. Germline trimming cut 6 bases from V and 0 bases from J; bases unmatched to any gene: 3. The CDR3 here is CASTWDYSYEQYF. CDR3 bases: TGCGCCAGCACGTGGGACTACTCCTACGAGCAGTACTTC.

The rearrangement uses TRBV28 and TRBJ2-7; TRBD1 matches at 7 bases. V lost 2 bases and J lost 10; bases outside the gene matches: 11. This CDR3 region has 14 residues. CDR1 and CDR2 from the germline V gene are MDHEN and SYDVKM. CDR3 nucleotide sequence: TGTGCCAGCAGTTTACTAGGGGCCAGGGGGAAACAGTACTTC. Translating gives CASSLLGARGKQYF.

J is TRBJ1-4 and V is TRBV10-3, with D unresolved. Germline CDR1 reads ENHRY; CDR2 reads SYGVKD. The CDR3 is 15 residues long. The V gene lost 0 bases and the J gene lost 5 bases, with 10 bases spanning the gap. CDR3 region: CAISESKAVNEKLFF. CDR3 in DNA: TGTGCCATCAGTGAGTCGAAGGCTGTAAATGAAAAACTGTTTTTT.

The chain combines TRBV6-5 with TRBJ2-7, with D hard to call. CDR3 length: 14 residues. The V end was cut by 4 bases, the J end by 3 bases, with 13 bases between. Germline CDR1 reads MNHEY; CDR2 reads SVGAGI. CDR3 protein: CASSSPRTVYEQYF. For the CDR3, the DNA is TGTGCCAGCAGTTCACCCCGGACGGTCTACGAGCAGTACTTC.

This clonotype was seen a few times. The gene calls are TRBV3-1 and TRBJ2-5; D is unresolved. With the DNA end fitting TRBJ2-7 better, the J assignment may be wrong. CDR1 is LGHDT and CDR2 is YNNKEL in the germline V gene (reference sequence). CDR3 length equals 16 residues. The CDR3 protein is CASSQDWGGRSYEQYF. The DNA of the CDR3 is TGTGCCAGCAGCCAAGATTGGGGTGGAAGGAGCTACGAGCAGTACTTC.

In this sample, this clonotype turned up a few times. The chain uses TRBV7-9 and TRBJ2-3, with 7 bases identical to TRBD1. V lost 2 bases, J lost 1 base, and 15 bases stayed unmatched. CDR3 length equals 19 residues. The V gene's germline CDR1 is SEHNR and CDR2 FQNEAQ (reference sequence). The CDR3 loop reads CASSLFITHMTGRTDTQYF. The CDR3 nucleotides are TGTGCCAGCAGCTTATTTATCACTCATATGACAGGGCGCACAGATACGCAGTATTTT.

In this sample, this clonotype turned up a few times. The chain joins TRBV10-3 to TRBJ2-1; 8 bases match TRBD2. Per the germline V gene, CDR1 is ENHRY and CDR2 is SYGVKD. V gave up 3 bases and J gave up 8 bases; unmatched junction bases: 6. The CDR3 totals 14 residues. As DNA, the CDR3 is TGTGCCATCAGTGACGGGGGGGATTGGGATGAGCAGTTCTTC. Translating it yields CAISDGGDWDEQFF.

This rearrangement joins TRBV7-9 to TRBJ1-1; tentative D call: TRBD1 (5 bases). CDR3 length: 17 amino acids. V was shortened by 4 bases and J by 5 bases, with 23 bases between the two germline ends. Germline V gives CDR1 SEHNR, CDR2 FQNEAQ (reference sequence). CDR3 DNA sequence: TGTGCCAGCAGCTCCACAGGATGGTCAAGGATGGGGACTGAAGCTTTCTTT. This codes for CASSSTGWSRMGTEAFF.

J is TRBJ2-7 and V is TRBV6-4; a possible D gene is TRBD1 (6 bases). V lost 2 bases, J lost 0 bases, and 11 bases lay in between. The CDR3 length is 15 residues. The germline gives CDR1 MRHNA, CDR2 SNTAGT. CDR3: CASSDPGQSSYEQYF. CDR3 DNA sequence: TGTGCCAGCAGTGACCCCGGACAGTCCTCCTACGAGCAGTACTTC.

V and J are TRBV12-3 or TRBV12-4 and TRBJ1-2, with 8 nucleotides matching TRBD1. The CDR3 runs to 13 residues. Trimming took 6 bases from V and 8 from J; bases not matched to a gene: 8. The CDR3 reads CASSRGQGEGYTF. The CDR3 coding sequence is TGTGCCAGCAGCCGCGGACAGGGAGAAGGCTACACCTTC.

The chain carries TRBV20-1 and TRBJ2-4, with TRBD2 matching over 9 bases. There are 18 residues in the CDR3. Germline V CDR1 and CDR2: DFQATT, SNEGSKA (reference sequence). J gave up 2 bases and V 0 bases, and 11 bases lay outside the gene matches. The CDR3 DNA follows: TGCAGTGCTAGAGACTCCGGCGGGGGGGGAGGAACCAAAAACATTCAGTACTTC. Translated: CSARDSGGGGGTKNIQYF.

The genes are TRBV27 and TRBJ2-5; no clear D gene. The J call may be mistaken, given a closer DNA end match to TRBJ2-7. The CDR3 is made up of 12 amino acids. The V gene's germline CDR1 is MNHEY and CDR2 SMNVEV (reference sequence). The CDR3 bases are TGTGCCAGCAGTTTATATGGATCCGAGCAGTACTTC. Translation: CASSLYGSEQYF.

The J gene is TRBJ2-1, the V gene TRBV6-1; the D gene is possibly TRBD2 (5 bases). Germline CDR1 is MNHNS and CDR2 is SASEGT. V was cut by 0 bases and J by 6 bases, with 15 bases left in between. This CDR3 comprises 16 residues. CDR3 nucleotide sequence: TGTGCCAGCAGTGAAGCGGTGGGTCTAGCCGGCAATGAGCAGTTCTTC. This gives the protein CASSEAVGLAGNEQFF.

The rearrangement links TRBV7-9 to TRBJ2-1, with D possibly matching TRBD1 (6 bases). V lost 3 bases, J lost 0 bases, and 15 bases lay in between. In germline, CDR1 is SEHNR, CDR2 FQNEAQ (reference sequence). CDR3 length: 17 residues. The CDR3 spells CASSFVTGPSSYNEQFF. CDR3 nucleotides: TGTGCCAGCAGCTTCGTTACAGGGCCTAGCTCCTACAATGAGCAGTTCTTC.

The chain employs TRBV5-8 and TRBJ2-5, with no clear D. With the DNA end fitting TRBJ2-1 better, the J assignment may be wrong. Looked up from germline, CDR1 is SGHTS and CDR2 is YDEGEE. The CDR3 sequence is 14 residues long. The CDR3 coding sequence is TGTGCCAGCAGCTTGACGGCGGCACAAGAGACCCAGTTCTTC. Its translation: CASSLTAAQETQFF.

This clonotype was seen ten or more times. The rearrangement joins TRBV7-2 to TRBJ2-3; perhaps TRBD2 as D (6 bases). CDR3 size: 15 residues. CDR1 is SGHTA and CDR2 is FQGNSA in the germline V gene. The V and J ends lost 2 bases and 4 bases respectively, with 13 bases between them. CDR3 DNA: TGTGCCAGCAGCTTAAGGCAGGGAGGAGCAGATACGCAGTATTTT. Its protein is CASSLRQGGADTQYF.

This clonotype was detected a few times. This rearrangement joins TRBV5-6 to TRBJ1-2; D remains ambiguous. CDR1 SGHDT and CDR2 YYEEEE come from the germline V gene. CDR3 size: 13 residues. V was trimmed by 0 bases and J by 2 bases, leaving 5 bases between them. CDR3 in DNA: TGTGCCAGCAGCTTGGTGGAAAACTATGGCTACACCTTC. This sequence encodes CASSLVENYGYTF.

The chain is built from TRBV28 and TRBJ2-7; TRBD2 aligns across 8 bases. Germline CDR1 reads MDHEN; CDR2 reads SYDVKM. The CDR3 totals 15 residues. Unmatched junction bases numbered 10, after V lost 5 bases and J lost 4 bases. CDR3 in DNA: TGTGCCAGCAGTCGGCCCGGGACTAGAAAGTACGAGCAGTACTTC. Its translation is CASSRPGTRKYEQYF.

This clonotype showed up just once. The chain has TRBV28 and TRBJ2-2; maybe TRBD1 (5 bases). V lost 1 base and J lost 4, with 19 bases in between. The CDR3 has 18 amino acids. Looked up from germline, CDR1 is MDHEN and CDR2 is SYDVKM. CDR3 nucleotides: TGTGCCAGCAGTTTATATACGATCACACAGGATTCCACCGGGGAGCTGTTTTTT. Protein product: CASSLYTITQDSTGELFF.

The CDR3 spells CATSRYRRTGGLVETQYF. The CDR3 DNA reads TGTGCCACCAGCAGATACAGAAGGACAGGGGGGTTGGTGGAGACCCAGTACTTC. The chain joins TRBV15 to TRBJ2-5; 10 bases fit TRBD1. The length of the CDR3 is 18 residues. The germline gives CDR1 LNHNV, CDR2 YYDKDF (reference sequence). Trimming took 2 bases from V and 5 from J; bases not matched to a gene: 14.

This sequence joins TRBV5-1 and TRBJ2-1; 7 bases are shared with TRBD2. V gave up 6 bases and J gave up 9 bases; unmatched junction bases: 15. CDR3 length: 15 residues. CDR1 is SGHRS and CDR2 is YFSETQ in the germline V gene. DNA for the CDR3: TGCGCCAGCATATCCTGGGCGGGAGCGGTAAGTGAGCAGTTCTTC. Translation: CASISWAGAVSEQFF. The whole variable domain, filled in from reference TRBV5-1 and TRBJ2-1, reads KAGVTQTPRYLIKTRGQQVTLSCSPISGHRSVSWYQQTPGQGLQFLFEYFSETQRNKGNFPGRFSGRQFSNSRSEMNVSTLELGDSALYLCASISWAGAVSEQFFGPGTRLTVL.

The rearrangement uses TRBV5-1 and TRBJ2-4, with D perhaps TRBD1 or TRBD2 (6 bases each). The CDR3 consists of 21 residues. V lost 3 bases and J lost 0, with 28 bases in between. Germline V CDR1 and CDR2: SGHRS, YFSETQ. The CDR3 here is CASSYGGGTQGNTLAKNIQYF. The CDR3 nucleotides are TGCGCCAGCAGCTATGGAGGGGGGACCCAGGGTAATACTCTAGCCAAAAACATTCAGTACTTC.

The V and J genes are TRBV4-3 and TRBJ2-1; 7 bases map to TRBD2. Trimming cost V 1 base and J 7 bases; bases outside gene matches: 10. CDR1 is LGHNA and CDR2 is YSLEER in the germline V gene. The CDR3 runs to 16 residues. CDR3 amino acids: CASSQGVGGAANEQFF. As DNA, the CDR3 is TGCGCCAGCAGCCAAGGGGTGGGAGGGGCGGCGAATGAGCAGTTCTTC.

The chain employs TRBV29-1 and TRBJ1-2; weak D call: TRBD1 (5 bases). V lost 1 base and J lost 5, with 17 bases in between. This CDR3 region has 15 residues. Germline CDR1 and CDR2: SQVTM and ANQGSEA. The DNA for the CDR3 is TGCAGCGTTGAAGCTTGGGTAGGGGAGGCATATGGCTACACCTTC. Translated: CSVEAWVGEAYGYTF.

The CDR3: CSASRQGASGANVLTF. The CDR3 DNA is TGCAGCGCTTCCAGACAGGGGGCATCTGGGGCCAACGTCCTGACTTTC. The rearrangement joins TRBV29-1 to TRBJ2-6; 10 bases align to TRBD1. Looked up from germline, CDR1 is SQVTM and CDR2 is ANQGSEA. CDR3 size: 16 residues. Trimming at V came to 7 bases and at J to 1 base, leaving 7 bases not matched to a gene.

V and J are TRBV5-1 and TRBJ2-3, with D possibly TRBD1 on 5 matching bases. The length of the CDR3 is 14 residues. Germline CDR1 and CDR2: SGHRS and YFSETQ. V gave up 3 bases and J gave up 4 bases, with 12 bases separating them. CDR3 amino acids: CASSWPGLADTQYF. For the CDR3, the DNA is TGCGCCAGCAGCTGGCCAGGGCTGGCAGATACGCAGTATTTT.